Below, 9 T cell receptor beta chains from the same sample are listed, as sequenced in a study of CD8 T cells in ankylosing spondylitis. General observations from the study: It appeared that ankylosing spondylitis blood was characterized by a TCR beta motif of roughly 8 highly homologous variants.

TCRdb passed the 5' RACE reads through MiXCR, listing each CDR3 protein once. Of 750,000 to 850,000 distinct CDR3 sequences listed, 10% to 15% are singletons. The antigens for these receptors are not known. Input material: blood, either unsorted or a sorted T cell fraction (not recorded which). Receptors originate from a male donor with ankylosing spondylitis.

This rearrangement joins TRBV19 to TRBJ2-3; 9 nucleotides match TRBD1. Per the germline V gene, CDR1 is LNHDA and CDR2 is SQIVND (reference sequence). This CDR3 has 14 residues. V lost 9 bases to trimming and J lost 7 bases; unmatched junction nucleotides: 11. The CDR3 DNA reads as TGTGCCAGCAACGACAGGGGGGCGTATTATACGCAGTATTTT. Its translation: CASNDRGAYYTQYF. The full variable domain, completed using reference TRBV19 and TRBJ2-3, is DGGITQSPKYLFRKEGQNVTLSCEQNLNHDAMYWYRQDPGQGLRLIYYSQIVNDFQKGDIAEGYSVSREKKESFPLTVTSAQKNPTAFYLCASNDRGAYYTQYFGPGTRLTVL.

This rearrangement joins TRBV7-8 to TRBJ2-3; 8 nucleotides align to TRBD2. The CDR3 length is 13 residues. V dropped 6 bases and J dropped 3; count of bases not matched to a gene: 2. Germline lookup yields CDR1 SGHVS and CDR2 FQNEAQ. The DNA for the CDR3 is TGTGCCAGCAGACGCGGGGGGACAGATACGCAGTATTTT. Protein sequence: CASRRGGTDTQYF.

The chain recombines TRBV20-1 with TRBJ2-1, with D possibly matching TRBD2 (5 bases). The CDR3 length is 11 residues. Trimming cost V 4 bases and J 12 bases, with 13 bases left between them. Germline values: CDR1 DFQATT, CDR2 SNEGSKA (reference sequence). CDR3 nucleotide sequence: TGCAGTGCTAACCGTCCTGAGGGGCAGTTCTTC. Protein: CSANRPEGQFF.

A few counts support this clonotype. The CDR3 nucleotides are TGTGCCAGCAGCCCAGACAGGGCTGGAGATACGCAGTATTTT. Its protein is CASSPDRAGDTQYF. The V and J genes are TRBV7-2 and TRBJ2-3; 7 bases match TRBD1. The CDR3 has 14 residues. With 5 bases clipped from V and 5 bases from J, the junction kept 7 bases outside the gene matches. Germline loops: CDR1 SGHTA, CDR2 FQGNSA.

The rearrangement links TRBV15 to TRBJ2-1; a weak D match, TRBD2 (5 bases). With 3 bases removed from V and 9 bases from J, the gap between germline ends came to 12 bases. Germline values: CDR1 LNHNV, CDR2 YYDKDF (reference sequence). This CDR3 has 13 amino acids. The CDR3 nucleotides read TGTGCCACCAGCAGCAACAGAGAGGGTGAGCAGTTCTTC. Translated, it gives CATSSNREGEQFF.

This clonotype came up a few times. Here the CDR3 reads CASSRTAPKGTEAFF. The CDR3 nucleotides are TGTGCCAGCAGCCGGACAGCTCCGAAGGGGACTGAAGCTTTCTTT. The chain carries TRBV7-2 and TRBJ1-1, with a possible D match to TRBD1 (6 bases). Germline V gives CDR1 SGHTA, CDR2 FQGNSA. The CDR3 has 15 amino acids. Deletions cut 5 bases from V and 5 bases from J, with 18 bases between.

This clonotype was picked up a small number of times. This chain joins TRBV6-2 or TRBV6-3 and TRBJ2-1; the D gene is possibly TRBD1 (5 bases). Germline CDR1 reads MNHEY; CDR2 reads SVGEGT. The CDR3 is 12 amino acids. V was pared by 2 bases and J by 9 bases, with 8 bases between. CDR3 nucleotides: TGTGCCAGCAGTTACAGGGGCCCTGAGCAGTTCTTC. Amino acid sequence: CASSYRGPEQFF.

The V call is TRBV5-1, the J call TRBJ2-3; D not resolved. Germline V gene sequence: CDR1 SGHRS, CDR2 YFSETQ. Between the trimmed V and J ends, which lost 1 base and 7 bases, there was a span of 10 bases. This CDR3 spans 13 amino acids. CDR3 sequence reads: CASSLFSTNTQYF. The DNA for the CDR3 is TGCGCCAGCAGCTTGTTTAGTACGAATACGCAGTATTTT.

This clonotype has a handful of counts. The chain couples TRBV7-2 to TRBJ2-7; no reliable D call. This CDR3 region has 13 residues. Trimming left V 5 bases short and J 4 bases short, with 12 bases between. Germline V CDR1 and CDR2: SGHTA, FQGNSA. DNA for the CDR3: TGTGCCAGCAGCGACCAGACAACTTACGAGCAGTACTTC. Residues: CASSDQTTYEQYF.